This T cell receptor (beta chain) was sequenced during a study of OX40 agonist ivuxolimab in advanced cancers. The CDR3 has 17 residues. V lost 1 base and J lost 2; bases outside the gene matches: 8. The germline V gene encodes CDR1 SEHNR and CDR2 FQNEAQ (reference sequence). Measured with immunoSEQ multiplex PCR; TCRdb has only the in-frame clones, and not every one. The repertoire consists of roughly 65,000 clones, with roughly nine tenths occurring once and the leading ten covering roughly 0.27%. The sequence was collected from an adult with an advanced solid tumor such as melanoma, head and neck, liver or kidney cancer. The chain has TRBV7-9 and TRBJ2-3; TRBD2 matches at 8 bases. Here the sequenced sample was CD4+ or CD8+ T cells sorted from blood, taken in a trial of the OX40 agonist ivuxolimab. The CDR3 reads CASSLVGSSGPTDTQYF. CDR3 bases: TGTGCCAGCAGCTTAGTAGGGTCTAGCGGGCCCACAGATACGCAGTATTTT.